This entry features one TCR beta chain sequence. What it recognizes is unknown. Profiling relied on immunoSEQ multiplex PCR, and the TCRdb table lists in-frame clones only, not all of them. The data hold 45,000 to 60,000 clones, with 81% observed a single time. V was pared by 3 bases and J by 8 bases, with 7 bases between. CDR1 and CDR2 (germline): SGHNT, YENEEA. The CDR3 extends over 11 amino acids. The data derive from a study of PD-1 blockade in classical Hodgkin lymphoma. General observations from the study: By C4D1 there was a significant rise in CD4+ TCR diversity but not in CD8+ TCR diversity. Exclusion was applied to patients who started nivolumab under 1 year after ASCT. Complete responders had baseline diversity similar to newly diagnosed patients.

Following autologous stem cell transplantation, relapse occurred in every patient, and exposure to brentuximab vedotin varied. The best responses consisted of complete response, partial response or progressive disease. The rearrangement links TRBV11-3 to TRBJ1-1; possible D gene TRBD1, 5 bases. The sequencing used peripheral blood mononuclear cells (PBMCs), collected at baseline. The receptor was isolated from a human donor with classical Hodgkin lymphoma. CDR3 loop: CASSLGGEAFF. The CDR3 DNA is TGTGCCAGCAGCTTGGGGGGAGAAGCTTTCTTT.